A single T cell receptor (beta chain) is shown here with its context. CDR1 and CDR2 (germline): SNHLY, FYNNEI. V shed 2 bases and J shed 3 bases, with 5 bases lying between them. The CDR3 has 13 residues. These data are taken from a study of OX40 agonist ivuxolimab in advanced cancers. Using immunoSEQ multiplex PCR, the repertoire was profiled, and TCRdb retains in-frame clones only, with some absent. The table has tens of thousands of clones, 87% seen once. This TCR was recovered from an adult with an advanced solid tumor such as melanoma, head and neck, liver or kidney cancer. Material: CD4+ or CD8+ T cells sorted from blood, obtained in a trial of the OX40 agonist ivuxolimab. The rearrangement uses TRBV2 and TRBJ1-5; D gene uncertain. Written as DNA, the CDR3 is TGTGCCAGCAGTGAACGGATCAATCAGCCCCAGCATTTT. Its protein product is CASSERINQPQHF.